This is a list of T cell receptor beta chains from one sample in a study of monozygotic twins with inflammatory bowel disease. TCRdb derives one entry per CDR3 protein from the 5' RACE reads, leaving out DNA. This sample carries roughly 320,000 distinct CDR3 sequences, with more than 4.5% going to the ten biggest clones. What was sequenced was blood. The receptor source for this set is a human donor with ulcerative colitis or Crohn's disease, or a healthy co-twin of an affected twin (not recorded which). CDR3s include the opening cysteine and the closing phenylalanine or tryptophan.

CSVEISGSSYEQYF TRBJ2-7 TRBV29-1
CASSLLGHYGYTF TRBJ1-2 TRBV12-3/TRBV12-4
CASSSLTGLARHTEAFF TRBJ1-1 TRBV6-2/TRBV6-3
CASSLIRQLTDTQYF TRBJ2-3 TRBV7-2
CSARALGESSGNTIYF TRBJ1-3 TRBV20-1
CASSLVPMGQGNGYTF TRBJ1-2 TRBV7-2
CASAKRSDQETQYF TRBJ2-5 TRBV10-2
CASSVTGTAYGYTF TRBJ1-2 TRBV9
CASSPSAGRLGYEQYF TRBJ2-7 TRBV7-9
CASSLMWANEAFF TRBJ1-1 TRBV7-2
CASSPDYAYNEQFF TRBJ2-1 TRBV7-2
CSARDLGVWNNEQFF TRBJ2-1 TRBV20-1
CAIKKTLAGDAAEQFF TRBJ2-1 TRBV10-3
CASSLARRNTEAFF TRBJ1-1 TRBV7-2
CASSLVGGETQYF TRBJ2-5 TRBV5-5
CSAYRDRGSMNTEAFF TRBJ1-1 TRBV20-1
CASVGQGNYGYTF TRBJ1-2 TRBV28
CASSDSGGAFDTQYF TRBJ2-3 TRBV2
CATSGTVESNEQFF TRBJ2-1 TRBV24-1
CASSYPGTGHEQYF TRBJ2-7 TRBV7-2
CASSPGTSGGAIDTQYF TRBJ2-3 TRBV7-2
CASSLGQDRVEQFF TRBJ2-1 TRBV18
CASSQDRSRADTQYF TRBJ2-3 TRBV4-3
CASSFQGSTEAFF TRBJ1-1 TRBV7-3
CATSKPPSGAGELFF TRBJ2-2 TRBV15
CASSYRLASYEQYF TRBJ2-7 TRBV6-2/TRBV6-3
CATSDPPGAQGETQYF TRBJ2-5 TRBV24-1
CASSLAPSYGYTF TRBJ1-2 TRBV5-1
CASSPDRVHEQFF TRBJ2-1 TRBV7-9
CASRQGVYEQYF TRBJ2-7 TRBV28
CASPRGQAPFEQYF TRBJ2-7 TRBV2
CASSLGTGVGNEQFF TRBJ2-1 TRBV11-2
CSANRVSEAFF TRBJ1-1 TRBV20-1
CSAKKGAENEQFF TRBJ2-1 TRBV29-1
CASSLNSGTSGYNEQFF TRBJ2-1 TRBV7-2
CSHRGNGYEQYF TRBJ2-7 TRBV20-1
CASSLWVLAGTDTQYF TRBJ2-3 TRBV5-1
CASSPVGQGFQPQHF TRBJ1-5 TRBV18
CASSLDPVAGAGTQYF TRBJ2-3 TRBV7-6
CASSSWQEASPLHF TRBJ1-6 TRBV6-1
CASSSQIGVDTQYF TRBJ2-3 TRBV3-1
CASSLYGTNTEAFF TRBJ1-1 TRBV27
CARDPGGSEAFF TRBJ1-1 TRBV30
CASSLVAGGPAVNEQFF TRBJ2-1 TRBV5-6
CASSDSAGEQYF TRBJ2-7 TRBV7-9
CASTRPQVTDTQYF TRBJ2-3 TRBV7-2